A single sample gave rise to the 10 T cell receptor beta chains below, sequenced in a study of T cells in Graves' hyperthyroidism and ophthalmopathy. Regions amplified from RNA transcripts were the TCR beta CDR3 regions. The HTBI primer set was used in a first-round RT-PCR of the TCR CDR3. TCRdb used MiXCR to reprocess the multiplex PCR reads, holding one entry per CDR3 protein. Among over 400,000 distinct CDR3 sequences listed, roughly 15% were seen once. The sequencing sample was made of blood. These receptors all stem from a man aged 18-30 years with Graves' ophthalmopathy.

With respect to this clonotype: Compared with germline, one end of the junction differs, possibly owing to a read error. The chain employs TRBV10-2 and TRBJ2-7; D not certain. Germline-derived CDR1 and CDR2 are WSHSY and SAAADI. This CDR3 comprises 13 residues. CDR3 sequence (DNA): TGCGCCAGCAGTAAGTCCCACCCCTACGAGCAGTACTTC. Translation gives CASSKSHPYEQYF.

This clonotype was detected only a few times. The chain carries TRBV19 and TRBJ2-7; TRBD1 aligns across 11 bases. The CDR3 sequence is 15 residues long. V was clipped by 3 bases and J by 2 bases; unmatched bases: 3. Germline assignment: CDR1 LNHDA and CDR2 SQIVND (reference sequence). In nucleotides, the CDR3 is TGTGCCAGTAGTATTAAGGGACAGGGGGCCTACGAGCAGTACTTC. It is translated as CASSIKGQGAYEQYF.

This clonotype appeared many times. This chain joins TRBV18 and TRBJ1-2; D is uncertain. The CDR3 is 12 residues long. Germline V gene data show CDR1 as KGHSH and CDR2 as LQKENI. Trimming removed 5 bases at V and 4 bases at J, with 8 bases between. The chain's CDR3 is CASSTQTYGYTF. CDR3 DNA sequence: TGTGCCAGCTCAACCCAGACCTATGGCTACACCTTC.

This clonotype was seen ten or more times. This chain connects TRBV5-8 to TRBJ2-3, with 9 bases matching TRBD2. Germline V gene sequence: CDR1 SGHTS, CDR2 YDEGEE. This CDR3 region has 16 residues. Trimming removed 4 bases from V and 0 bases from J; junction bases left unmatched: 6. The CDR3 here is CASSRWTSASTDTQYF. DNA of the CDR3: TGTGCCAGCAGCAGATGGACTAGCGCCAGCACAGATACGCAGTATTTT.

This clonotype was detected ten times or more. The gene calls are TRBV2 and TRBJ2-5; D is undetermined. V was cut by 7 bases and J by 5 bases, with 8 bases left in between. Germline V gene data show CDR1 as SNHLY and CDR2 as FYNNEI. This CDR3 comprises 11 residues. CDR3 DNA: TGTGCCAGCACAGGATGGGAGACCCAGTACTTC. Translation gives CASTGWETQYF.

The rearrangement joins TRBV11-2 to TRBJ2-1; D unresolved. This CDR3 is built from 13 residues. Trimming took 1 base from V and 8 from J, leaving 9 bases between them. Germline CDR1 is SGHAT and CDR2 is FQNNGV. The CDR3 DNA is TGTGCCAGCAGCTTAGCCTCCCACGATGAGCAGTTCTTC. Its protein product is CASSLASHDEQFF.

This clonotype has ten or more counts. V and J are TRBV7-6 and TRBJ2-7; 10 nucleotides line up with TRBD1. J was trimmed by 1 base and V by 1 base; bases with no gene match: 4. Germline V CDR1 and CDR2: SGHVS, FNYEAQ. This CDR3 is 16 amino acids long. The CDR3 spells CASSLGQGAASYEQYF. CDR3 nucleotide sequence: TGTGCCAGCAGCTTAGGACAGGGGGCCGCATCCTACGAGCAGTACTTC.

The chain employs TRBV27 and TRBJ1-2; weak D call: TRBD1 (5 bases). From germline, CDR1 is MNHEY and CDR2 SMNVEV (reference sequence). V was shortened by 3 bases and J by 3 bases, with 11 bases between the two germline ends. The CDR3 length is 14 residues. The CDR3 reads CASSLQGHDYGYTF. The CDR3 coding sequence is TGTGCCAGCAGTTTGCAGGGCCATGACTATGGCTACACCTTC.

J is TRBJ2-2 and V is TRBV5-1; 12 bases line up with TRBD2. CDR1 is SGHRS, CDR2 YFSETQ, per germline. V shed 3 bases, J shed 5 bases, and the junction held 5 bases outside the gene matches. This CDR3 contains 16 residues. For the CDR3, the DNA is TGCGCCAGCAGCTCGGGACTAGCGGGTGGTACCGGGGAGCTGTTTTTT. This encodes CASSSGLAGGTGELFF.

This clonotype was seen at least ten times. The rearrangement uses TRBV12-3 or TRBV12-4 and TRBJ2-1; D not resolved. The CDR3 totals 15 residues. Trimming removed 5 bases at V and 5 bases at J, with 16 bases between. For the CDR3, the DNA is TGTGCCAGCAGTAAGCACTACCTCCTGAACAATGAGCAGTTCTTC. Protein sequence: CASSKHYLLNNEQFF.